Sequencing of this TCR beta chain was carried out in a study of CD8 T cells in Susac syndrome. Across the whole study: At blood draw, Susac syndrome patients were therapy-naive, on corticosteroids, or on intravenous immunoglobulin alone.

It was with random hexamers that roughly 0.45 to 1 ug RNA was reverse transcribed. A multiplex approach, immunoSEQ multiplex PCR, amplified TCR beta CDR3 across 54 Vbeta and 13 Jbeta. From the immunoSEQ multiplex PCR reads, TCRdb called clonotypes with MiXCR, one entry per CDR3 protein. The data hold about 120,000 distinct CDR3 sequences, with around 94% observed a single time. Study results and limitations: In total CD8+ repertoires, approximately 17 Susac-specific public clones were found, and roughly five in CD8+ TEMRA repertoires. The number of individuals included in the study's TCR sequencing and HLA analysis was acknowledged as relatively small.

Germline V gene data show CDR1 as SGDLS and CDR2 as YYNGEE. The CDR3 contains 15 residues. Trimming shortened V by 2 bases and J by 0 bases, and 9 bases separated the two germline ends. In regard to this clonotype: Its antigen remains unidentified.

V usage is TRBV9 and J usage is TRBJ2-1; D possibly corresponds to TRBD1 (6 bases). Material: CD8+ T cells from PBMCs. The origin of this receptor is a human donor with Susac syndrome. The CDR3 reads CASSVADSSYNEQFF. CDR3 coding DNA: TGTGCCAGCAGCGTTGCGGACAGCTCCTACAATGAGCAGTTCTTC.